Below, 29 T cell receptor beta chains from the same sample are listed, as sequenced in a study of cytomegalovirus exposure and HLA in healthy donors. The PCR employed 60 Vbeta primers together with 13 Jbeta primers. Assay: immunoSEQ multiplex PCR; the TCRdb copy retains only in-frame clones and omits some. The table shows around 75,000 clones, with approximately 80% occurring only once. What was sequenced was PBMCs. The receptors stem from a man aged 35 to 55 in good health and CMV-seronegative.

This clone was picked up one time. This chain uses TRBV11-2 with TRBJ1-1; D is undetermined. This CDR3 spans 15 amino acids. Germline lookup yields CDR1 SGHAT and CDR2 FQNNGV. V was cut by 5 bases and J by 5 bases, with 18 bases left in between. The CDR3 spells CASSEDTRSLTEAFF. For the CDR3, the DNA is TGTGCCAGCAGCGAAGACACACGTAGTCTGACTGAAGCTTTCTTT.

The chain links TRBV25-1 to TRBJ1-2; 9 nucleotides match TRBD1. The length of the CDR3 is 13 residues. Per the germline V gene, CDR1 is MGHDK and CDR2 is SYGVNS. Losses at the gene ends were 3 bases for V and 7 bases for J; bases not matched to a gene: 3. CDR3 coding DNA: TGTGCCAGCAGTGACCACAGGGGGCTTGGCTACACCTTC. Protein product: CASSDHRGLGYTF.

The chain links TRBV5-1 to TRBJ1-4, with TRBD1 matching over 7 bases. Looked up from germline, CDR1 is SGHRS and CDR2 is YFSETQ. J was trimmed by 6 bases and V by 3 bases; bases with no gene match: 8. The CDR3 length is 15 residues. CDR3 sequence: CASSSTGERDEKLFF. The CDR3 nucleotides are TGCGCCAGCAGCTCAACAGGGGAGAGAGATGAAAAACTGTTTTTT.

The chain carries TRBV9 and TRBJ2-7; 12 nucleotides align to TRBD2. V was pared by 3 bases and J by 6 bases, with 10 bases of the junction left unmatched. Germline loops: CDR1 SGDLS, CDR2 YYNGEE. The CDR3 is 16 amino acids. The CDR3 DNA sequence: TGTGCCAGCAGCGCAACTAGCGGGGGGCCTCTGGGCGAGCAGTACTTC. The encoded protein is CASSATSGGPLGEQYF.

The chain is built from TRBV28 and TRBJ1-6, with no clear D. Germline CDR1 MDHEN, CDR2 SYDVKM. V dropped 7 bases and J dropped 10 bases, with 11 bases sitting between them. This CDR3 contains 12 residues. DNA for the CDR3: TGTGCCAGCACCGCTCCGGGGTCACCCCTCCACTTT. Protein: CASTAPGSPLHF.

The chain uses TRBV10-3 and TRBJ1-2; a possible D gene is TRBD1 (6 bases). Germline CDR1 ENHRY, CDR2 SYGVKD. The CDR3 loop spans 13 amino acids. V lost 3 bases to trimming and J lost 8 bases, with 13 bases between them. This CDR3 reads CAISDAGGEGYTF. CDR3 nucleotides: TGTGCCATCAGTGATGCGGGGGGCGAGGGCTACACCTTC.

The chain couples TRBV6-1 to TRBJ1-5; the D is unclear. Per the germline V gene, CDR1 is MNHNS and CDR2 is SASEGT. V was trimmed by 3 bases and J by 7 bases, leaving 13 bases between them. The CDR3 loop spans 14 amino acids. CDR3 sequence: CASSEPRGWQPQHF. The DNA for the CDR3 is TGTGCCAGCAGTGAGCCCCGGGGATGGCAGCCCCAGCATTTT.

The CDR3 DNA follows: TGTGCCAGCAGAGCGTACAGGGGGTCGGAAGCTTTCTTT. Protein product: CASRAYRGSEAFF. V usage is TRBV6-5 and J usage is TRBJ1-1; 8 nucleotides align to TRBD1. CDR3 length: 13 residues. Trimming took 6 bases from V and 8 from J; bases not matched to a gene: 8. In germline, CDR1 is MNHEY, CDR2 SVGAGI.

This chain joins TRBV4-3 and TRBJ1-1; unclear D gene. The CDR3 spans 15 residues. Trimming took 3 bases from V and 1 from J, leaving 12 bases between them. Germline lookup yields CDR1 LGHNA and CDR2 YSLEER. CDR3 in amino acids: CASSQEVWANTEAFF. CDR3 DNA sequence: TGCGCCAGCAGCCAGGAAGTATGGGCGAACACTGAAGCTTTCTTT.

In its sample, this clone was seen once. V and J are TRBV12-5 and TRBJ1-1, with D perhaps TRBD1 (5 bases). Germline-derived CDR1 and CDR2 are LGHNT and FRNRAP. Trimming took off 4 bases at V and 4 bases at J, with 10 bases between the two ends. The CDR3 consists of 13 residues. The CDR3 spells CASGSTESTEAFF. For the CDR3, the DNA is TGTGCTAGTGGTTCGACAGAGTCCACTGAAGCTTTCTTT.

The chain uses TRBV19 and TRBJ1-5; D is unclear. The CDR3 covers 16 residues. Trimming stripped 4 bases from V and 0 bases from J, with 13 bases between. Germline assignment: CDR1 LNHDA and CDR2 SQIVND (reference sequence). The CDR3 DNA reads as TGTGCCAGTAGTACGTCAGAATTTTATAGCAATCAGCCCCAGCATTTT. As protein: CASSTSEFYSNQPQHF.

This rearrangement joins TRBV15 to TRBJ1-5; a weak D match, TRBD1 (5 bases). The CDR3 loop spans 15 amino acids. Germline V gene data show CDR1 as LNHNV and CDR2 as YYDKDF (reference sequence). V was cut by 3 bases and J by 0 bases, with 9 bases left in between. The CDR3 here is CATSRAGYSNQPQHF. DNA for the CDR3: TGTGCCACCAGCAGGGCAGGGTATAGCAATCAGCCCCAGCATTTT. Combining the CDR3 with reference TRBV15 and TRBJ1-5 gives the whole variable domain DAMVIQNPRYQVTQFGKPVTLSCSQTLNHNVMYWYQQKSSQAPKLLFHYYDKDFNNEADTPDNFQSRRPNTSFCFLDIRSPGLGDTAMYLCATSRAGYSNQPQHFGDGTRLSIL.

The chain has TRBV30 and TRBJ2-7, with 8 bases fitting TRBD1. Germline CDR1 GTSNPN, CDR2 SVGIG (reference sequence). The CDR3 sequence is 14 residues long. V was pared by 4 bases and J by 3 bases, with 8 bases of the junction left unmatched. CDR3 sequence (DNA): TGTGCCTGGAACGTAGACAGGGGTCACTACGAGCAGTACTTC. It encodes CAWNVDRGHYEQYF.

The chain is built from TRBV30 and TRBJ1-5; D is perhaps TRBD1 (6 bases). V lost 3 bases and J 6 bases, leaving 21 bases between the germline ends. This CDR3 comprises 16 residues. Germline values: CDR1 GTSNPN, CDR2 SVGIG (reference sequence). The CDR3 loop is CAWSERGGVGFQPQHF. The CDR3 nucleotides read TGTGCCTGGAGCGAAAGGGGGGGGGTCGGCTTTCAGCCCCAGCATTTT.

The rearrangement links TRBV21-1 to TRBJ2-7; the D call in the table, TRBD2, was not verified against the DNA. TRBV21-1 constitutes a pseudogene. This CDR3 contains 15 residues. The CDR3: CASIQPPHLVYEQYF. CDR3 DNA sequence: TGTGCCAGCATCCAACCACCACACCTAGTCTACGAGCAGTACTTC.

This chain links TRBV7-2 with TRBJ1-5; D gene uncertain. The germline V gene has CDR1 SGHTA and CDR2 FQGNSA. The CDR3 contains 14 residues. Deletions cut 5 bases from V and 2 bases from J, with 10 bases between. The chain's CDR3 is CASSGRHRNQPQHF. The CDR3 region has the DNA TGTGCCAGCAGCGGGCGACACCGCAATCAGCCCCAGCATTTT.

This clone was found once. This chain links TRBV6-1 with TRBJ1-2; D perhaps matches TRBD1 (6 bases). Deletions cut 6 bases from V and 4 bases from J, with 18 bases between. Germline CDR1 is MNHNS and CDR2 is SASEGT. The CDR3 is made up of 15 amino acids. CDR3 sequence reads: CASSLGQGLGYGYTF. CDR3 DNA sequence: TGTGCCAGCAGCCTAGGCCAGGGGTTGGGCTATGGCTACACCTTC.

This clone appeared a single time. Mismatch with germline at one junction end may stem from a read error. The V and J genes are TRBV7-9 and TRBJ2-7; TRBD1 matches at 10 bases. Germline V lookup: CDR1 SEHNR, CDR2 FQNEAQ (reference sequence). The CDR3 loop spans 15 amino acids. The CDR3 loop reads CTSSSDRGRRYEQYF. CDR3 nucleotide sequence: TGTACCAGCAGCTCAGACAGGGGGCGCAGGTACGAGCAGTACTTC.

V gene TRBV29-1 combines with J gene TRBJ1-5; possible D gene TRBD1, 6 bases. The V gene lost 4 bases and the J gene lost 4 bases, with 11 bases spanning the gap. The V gene's germline CDR1 is SQVTM and CDR2 ANQGSEA. CDR3 length: 13 residues. CDR3 bases: TGCAGCGTTGGCAGGGGTATGAATCAGCCCCAGCATTTT. It encodes CSVGRGMNQPQHF.

The CDR3 region has the DNA TGTGCCAGCAGTTTATCGCTAGGACAGCCCCAGCATTTT. Translation: CASSLSLGQPQHF. The V gene is TRBV27, the J gene TRBJ1-5, with no clear D. Germline loops: CDR1 MNHEY, CDR2 SMNVEV (reference sequence). The CDR3 totals 13 residues. Trimming took 0 bases from V and 7 from J, leaving 7 bases between them.

The chain uses TRBV18 and TRBJ2-6, with TRBD2 matching over 9 bases. The ends lost 2 bases at V and 5 bases at J; junction bases unmatched: 10. Germline lookup yields CDR1 KGHSH and CDR2 LQKENI. The CDR3 spans 18 residues. The CDR3 DNA follows: TGTGCCAGCTCACCATCTGGCGGGGGGGCTCTTAGGGCCAACGTCCTGACTTTC. Translated: CASSPSGGGALRANVLTF.

The chain links TRBV5-1 to TRBJ2-1, with 9 nucleotides matching TRBD1. V shed 0 bases and J 9 bases; nucleotides not matched to a gene: 7. The CDR3 has 15 amino acids. The V gene's germline CDR1 is SGHRS and CDR2 YFSETQ. Written as DNA, the CDR3 is TGCGCCAGCAGCTTGGCGGGACAGGGTTCGTCTGAGCAGTTCTTC. Translating it yields CASSLAGQGSSEQFF.

This chain joins TRBV19 and TRBJ1-5; the match to TRBD1 covers 10 bases. The CDR3 covers 16 residues. Germline CDR1 is LNHDA and CDR2 is SQIVND (reference sequence). V trimming: 6 bases; J trimming: 1 base; junction bases outside the gene matches: 6. Here the CDR3 reads CASRKGQGLSNQPQHF. The CDR3 nucleotides are TGTGCCAGTAGGAAGGGACAGGGGTTGAGCAATCAGCCCCAGCATTTT.

V gene TRBV7-2 combines with J gene TRBJ2-7; D might be TRBD2 (7 bases). Germline V lookup: CDR1 SGHTA, CDR2 FQGNSA. This CDR3 spans 14 amino acids. V was cut by 5 bases and J by 3 bases, with 14 bases left in between. In nucleotides, the CDR3 is TGTGCCAGCAGCCTAGGGGGGGTAAACTACGAGCAGTACTTC. This encodes CASSLGGVNYEQYF.

This chain links TRBV7-9 with TRBJ1-6, with 9 bases aligning to TRBD1. CDR1 and CDR2 (germline): SEHNR, FQNEAQ (reference sequence). CDR3 length: 16 amino acids. With 5 bases clipped from V and 10 bases from J, the junction kept 12 bases outside the gene matches. CDR3 amino acids: CASSVTGGVVESPLHF. CDR3 DNA: TGTGCCAGCAGCGTCACAGGGGGCGTCGTGGAATCACCCCTCCACTTT. Using reference TRBV7-9 and TRBJ1-6 for the parts outside the CDR3, the full variable domain is DTGVSQNPRHKITKRGQNVTFRCDPISEHNRLYWYRQTLGQGPEFLTYFQNEAQLEKSRLLSDRFSAERPKGSFSTLEIQRTEQGDSAMYLCASSVTGGVVESPLHFGNGTRLTVT.

This clone was seen a handful of times. The chain recombines TRBV6-5 with TRBJ1-5; 8 positions match TRBD1. The V and J ends lost 5 bases and 1 base, in that order; junction bases with no gene match: 4. CDR1 and CDR2 (germline): MNHEY, SVGAGI. This CDR3 is built from 15 residues. CDR3: CASSLTGGSNQPQHF. Here the CDR3 DNA reads TGTGCCAGCAGTCTCACAGGGGGGAGCAATCAGCCCCAGCATTTT.

The chain uses TRBV9 and TRBJ2-4; TRBD1 matches 9 bases. CDR1 is SGDLS and CDR2 is YYNGEE in the germline V gene. This CDR3 contains 15 residues. V lost 3 bases, J lost 4 bases, and 5 bases stayed unmatched. The CDR3 nucleotides are TGTGCCAGCAGCGGCGCCGGGACAGGGAAAAACATTCAGTACTTC. The encoded protein is CASSGAGTGKNIQYF.

J is TRBJ1-1 and V is TRBV5-1, with D unresolved. V lost 0 bases and J lost 1, with 16 bases in between. Per the germline V gene, CDR1 is SGHRS and CDR2 is YFSETQ. The CDR3 is 17 amino acids. The CDR3 nucleotides are TGCGCCAGCAGCTTGGAAGGTCATGCGTCAGGGAACACTGAAGCTTTCTTT. Translating it yields CASSLEGHASGNTEAFF.

As to this clone: One end of the junction fails to match germline, which may point to a read error. CDR3 DNA: TGCGCCCGCAGCTTGGGGACAGGGTGGGGAGATTCACCCCTCCACTTT. It encodes CARSLGTGWGDSPLHF. The rearrangement links TRBV5-1 to TRBJ1-6; the match to TRBD1 covers 9 bases. The germline V gene encodes CDR1 SGHRS and CDR2 YFSETQ. The CDR3 sequence is 16 residues long. Supplemented by reference TRBV5-1 and TRBJ1-6, the full variable domain reads KAGVTQTPRYLIKTRGQQVTLSCSPISGHRSVSWYQQTPGQGLQFLFEYFSETQRNKGNFPGRFSGRQFSNSRSEMNVSTLELGDSALYLCARSLGTGWGDSPLHFGNGTRLTVT.